This TCR beta chain was documented in a study of blood T cells in healthy people across ages. PCR was performed a second time for roughly 7 to 11 cycles using a sample-barcoded 5' primer and a J-beta primer mix. TCRdb analysed the 5' RACE reads with MiXCR anew, one entry per CDR3 protein. The sample records approximately 1.5 million distinct CDR3 sequences, about 32% being singletons. The V gene's germline CDR1 is MNHNY and CDR2 SVGAGI (reference sequence). V lost 7 bases and J 9 bases, leaving 16 bases between the germline ends. This CDR3 is 13 amino acids long. The specimen sequenced was blood. This chain uses TRBV6-6 with TRBJ1-5; D is uncertain. The source is a young woman in good health. The CDR3 bases are TGTGCCAGCAACAAGGCCCGAGATCGGCCCCAGCATTTT. Its translation: CASNKARDRPQHF.